Presented here are 23 T cell receptor beta chains from one specimen sequenced in a study of blood T cells in healthy people across ages. A sample-barcoded 5' primer and a J-beta primer mix were used in a second PCR of roughly 7 to 12 cycles. TCRdb reprocessed the 5' RACE reads via MiXCR and lists one record per CDR3 protein. The sample has about 930,000 distinct CDR3 sequences; under 35% are singletons. Another study also made use of these data, one on T cells of mothers and their children.

Sequenced material: blood. The source is a woman aged 40 to 50 in good health.

This clonotype was counted between two and nine times. The chain couples TRBV20-1 to TRBJ1-2; D not resolved. Germline lookup yields CDR1 DFQATT and CDR2 SNEGSKA (reference sequence). The CDR3 loop spans 13 amino acids. Trimming removed 5 bases from V and 0 bases from J, with 10 bases in between. The CDR3 loop is CSAASYSNYGYTF. Here the CDR3 DNA reads TGCAGTGCTGCCTCTTATTCTAACTATGGCTACACCTTC.

Notes on this clonotype: The junction differs from germline at one of its ends, possibly a read error. The V and J genes are TRBV7-3 and TRBJ2-5, with TRBD2 as a possible D gene (7 bases). Germline assignment: CDR1 SGHTA and CDR2 FQGTGA. The CDR3 sequence is 16 residues long. CDR3: CASSLRRGPGMETQHF. In DNA form, the CDR3 reads TGTGCCAGCAGCTTACGGCGGGGGCCAGGCATGGAGACCCAGCACTTC.

This clonotype was detected ten times or more. The chain joins TRBV4-1 to TRBJ2-7; 7 bases are shared with TRBD1. J was trimmed by 0 bases and V by 0 bases; bases with no gene match: 2. The CDR3 runs to 15 residues. Germline CDR1 reads MGHRA; CDR2 reads YSYEKL. The CDR3 sequence: CASSQEDRSSYEQYF. The CDR3 DNA reads TGCGCCAGCAGCCAAGAGGACAGGAGCTCCTACGAGCAGTACTTC.

This clonotype was seen only once. V usage is TRBV16 and J usage is TRBJ1-1, with a tentative D call TRBD1 (6 bases). CDR1 is KGHSY, CDR2 FQNENV, per germline. Trimming removed 2 bases at V and 11 bases at J, with 12 bases between. The CDR3 is made up of 12 amino acids. The CDR3 protein is CASSQRGIMAFF. The CDR3 DNA sequence: TGTGCCAGCAGCCAAAGGGGGATCATGGCTTTCTTT.

The CDR3 DNA is TGTGCCAGCAGTTACTCGATGTCGTCTTCAGGGGATCTGCAGCCCCAGCATTTT. Translation: CASSYSMSSSGDLQPQHF. This sequence joins TRBV6-2 or TRBV6-3 and TRBJ1-5; possible D gene TRBD1, 6 bases. Germline CDR1 and CDR2: MNHEY and SVGEGT. V was clipped by 0 bases and J by 7 bases, with 22 bases between them. The CDR3 extends over 18 amino acids.

In this sample, this clonotype turned up a few times. The gene calls are TRBV5-6 and TRBJ1-1; 8 nucleotides align to TRBD1. V shed 0 bases, J shed 6 bases, and the junction held 7 bases outside the gene matches. Per germline, CDR1 SGHDT and CDR2 YYEEEE. The CDR3 sequence is 15 residues long. The CDR3 DNA reads TGTGCCAGCAGCTTGGCCGGGACAGGTAACCCTGAAGCTTTCTTT. It yields the protein CASSLAGTGNPEAFF.

V gene TRBV5-4 combines with J gene TRBJ2-5, with TRBD2 matching 11 bases. Germline V gene data show CDR1 as SGHNT and CDR2 as YYREEE (reference sequence). This CDR3 has 17 amino acids. Trimming at V came to 0 bases and at J to 5 bases, leaving 9 bases not matched to a gene. The CDR3 DNA reads TGTGCCAGCAGCTTGGTTGTGTCTAGCGGGGGGATCGAGACCCAGTACTTC. Encoded protein: CASSLVVSSGGIETQYF.

This clonotype was seen only a few times. This chain links TRBV28 with TRBJ1-2; no definite D call. V was shortened by 6 bases and J by 5 bases, with 10 bases between the two germline ends. Germline V gene lookup returns CDR1 MDHEN and CDR2 SYDVKM. The CDR3 sequence is 12 residues long. CDR3 nucleotides: TGTGCCAGCAGGCCCCCGCGGTATGGCTACACCTTC. The encoded protein is CASRPPRYGYTF.

Notes on this clonotype: One junction end disagrees with the germline gene, perhaps due to a read error. The gene calls are TRBV3-1 and TRBJ1-2; the match to TRBD1 covers 7 bases. Germline-derived CDR1 and CDR2 are LGHDT and YNNKEL (reference sequence). The CDR3 is made up of 16 amino acids. The CDR3 bases are TGTGTCAGCAGCCCGCAGACAGGGCTACTTAACTATGGCTACACCTTC. This encodes CVSSPQTGLLNYGYTF.

This clonotype was recorded only once. The chain uses TRBV7-2 and TRBJ1-2; D might be TRBD1 (6 bases). The CDR3 has 14 residues. The germline V and J ends were trimmed by 1 base and 4 bases, with 10 bases remaining between them. Germline-derived CDR1 and CDR2 are SGHTA and FQGNSA. The CDR3 spells CASSLDRAGYGYTF. The CDR3 nucleotides read TGTGCCAGCAGCTTAGACAGGGCGGGCTATGGCTACACCTTC.

This clonotype was seen a few times. The genes are TRBV28 and TRBJ2-5; the D call may be TRBD1 or TRBD2 (5 bases each). This CDR3 contains 13 residues. Trimming took off 6 bases at V and 5 bases at J, with 13 bases between the two ends. Germline CDR1 reads MDHEN; CDR2 reads SYDVKM. CDR3 nucleotide sequence: TGTGCCAGCAGACCGGGACGAGGGGAGACCCAGTACTTC. Its translation: CASRPGRGETQYF.

This clonotype was observed a few times. This chain joins TRBV12-3 or TRBV12-4 and TRBJ2-5; no firm D call. V lost 2 bases to trimming and J lost 1 base, with 8 bases between them. This CDR3 has 14 residues. The CDR3 DNA is TGTGCCAGCAGTTTAAGGGAATCCCAAGAGACCCAGTACTTC. It encodes CASSLRESQETQYF.

The chain is built from TRBV18 and TRBJ2-7, with TRBD1 matching 11 bases. The CDR3 covers 15 residues. The V gene end was trimmed by 3 bases and the J gene end by 6 bases; junction bases not matched to a gene: 7. From germline, CDR1 is KGHSH and CDR2 LQKENI. CDR3 sequence (DNA): TGTGCCAGCTCACCCGGACAGGGGGCTTTGAGCGAGCAGTACTTC. This gives the protein CASSPGQGALSEQYF.

This clonotype was observed at least ten times. This rearrangement joins TRBV20-1 to TRBJ2-4; 8 nucleotides line up with TRBD1. This CDR3 comprises 19 residues. V lost 3 bases, J lost 0 bases, and 16 bases stayed unmatched. CDR1 is DFQATT and CDR2 is SNEGSKA in the germline V gene (reference sequence). This chain's CDR3 is CSASPSTGDNFIAKNIQYF. The CDR3 coding sequence is TGCAGTGCTAGCCCCTCGACAGGGGACAATTTTATAGCCAAAAACATTCAGTACTTC.

This clonotype has more than one count but fewer than ten. The chain carries TRBV20-1 and TRBJ1-3; possible D gene TRBD1, 6 bases. CDR3 length equals 17 residues. CDR1 is DFQATT, CDR2 SNEGSKA, per germline (reference sequence). The ends were cut back, 0 bases at V and 3 bases at J, with 18 bases in the middle. The CDR3 reads CSARDLADRFCGNTIYF. CDR3 DNA: TGCAGTGCTAGAGATTTGGCTGACAGGTTCTGTGGAAACACCATATATTTT.

As for this clonotype: This may arise from a read error, as a much more abundant clone is one base away. The chain uses TRBV7-2 and TRBJ2-5, with D possibly matching TRBD2 (6 bases). V lost 0 bases and J lost 11, with 19 bases in between. Per the germline V gene, CDR1 is SGHTA and CDR2 is FQGNSA. There are 15 residues in the CDR3. The CDR3 sequence: CASSLAGGITNEQYF. CDR3 DNA sequence: TGTGCCAGCAGCTTAGCGGGGGGTATCACCAATGAGCAGTACTTC.

In this sample, this clonotype turned up many times. The chain links TRBV5-5 to TRBJ2-6, with 7 nucleotides matching TRBD1. This CDR3 comprises 16 residues. The V segment lost 5 bases and the J segment 0 bases; nucleotides outside the gene matches: 5. From germline, CDR1 is SGHKS and CDR2 YYEKEE (reference sequence). CDR3 bases: TGTGCCAGCAGTCTGACAGGGACCTCTGGGGCCAACGTCCTGACTTTC. Translating it yields CASSLTGTSGANVLTF. Supplemented by reference TRBV5-5 and TRBJ2-6, the full variable domain reads DAGVTQSPTHLIKTRGQQVTLRCSPISGHKSVSWYQQVLGQGPQFIFQYYEKEERGRGNFPDRFSARQFPNYSSELNVNALLLGDSALYLCASSLTGTSGANVLTFGAGSRLTVL.

This clonotype came up many times. The chain employs TRBV29-1 and TRBJ2-7; TRBD2 matches at 16 bases. Trimming at V came to 4 bases and at J to 7 bases, leaving 10 bases not matched to a gene. Germline V lookup: CDR1 SQVTM, CDR2 ANQGSEA. The CDR3 is made up of 16 amino acids. The CDR3 DNA reads TGCAGCGTTGGAGGGACTAGCGGGGGGGCCTTACATGAGCAGTACTTC. Translating gives CSVGGTSGGALHEQYF.

This clonotype was picked up a small number of times. The chain is built from TRBV14 and TRBJ2-6, with no clear D. The CDR3 is 15 residues long. V was cut by 4 bases and J by 3 bases, with 10 bases left in between. Germline CDR1 SGHDN, CDR2 FVKESK. CDR3 sequence reads: CASSPVVSGANVLTF. Here the CDR3 DNA reads TGTGCCAGCAGCCCCGTAGTAAGTGGGGCCAACGTCCTGACTTTC. Variable domain in full (rest from reference TRBV14 and TRBJ2-6): EAGVTQFPSHSVIEKGQTVTLRCDPISGHDNLYWYRRVMGKEIKFLLHFVKESKQDESGMPNNRFLAERTGGTYSTLKVQPAELEDSGVYFCASSPVVSGANVLTFGAGSRLTVL.

This clonotype was seen a handful of times. V is TRBV7-9 and J is TRBJ2-1; unclear D gene. V was shortened by 8 bases and J by 4 bases, with 15 bases between the two germline ends. This CDR3 comprises 14 residues. Germline CDR1 reads SEHNR; CDR2 reads FQNEAQ (reference sequence). CDR3 sequence reads: CASLPGVVYNEQFF. The CDR3 bases are TGTGCCAGCTTGCCGGGCGTAGTTTACAATGAGCAGTTCTTC.

As concerns this clonotype: Relative to the germline gene, one junction end is altered; a read error may explain this. V usage is TRBV29-1 and J usage is TRBJ1-5, with D hard to call. The CDR3 totals 13 residues. The germline V gene has CDR1 SQVTM and CDR2 ANQGSEA. CDR3 sequence: CSVEGSRGQPLHF. The CDR3 DNA sequence: TGCAGCGTTGAAGGCAGCCGTGGGCAGCCCCTGCATTTT. The variable domain in full, completed from reference TRBV29-1 and TRBJ1-5, reads SAVISQKPSRDICQRGTSLTIQCQVDSQVTMMFWYRQQPGQSLTLIATANQGSEATYESGFVIDKFPISRPNLTFSTLTVSNMSPEDSSIYLCSVEGSRGQPLHFGDGTRLSIL.

This clonotype has just a few counts. The chain links TRBV20-1 to TRBJ1-5, with unresolved D. V was clipped by 6 bases and J by 0 bases, with 12 bases between them. The CDR3 spans 14 residues. The germline gives CDR1 DFQATT, CDR2 SNEGSKA (reference sequence). CDR3 amino acids: CSAGRPYSNQPQHF. In DNA, the CDR3 is TGCAGTGCGGGGAGACCTTATAGCAATCAGCCCCAGCATTTT.

In this sample, this clonotype turned up a few times. The genes are TRBV29-1 and TRBJ1-1; maybe TRBD1 (5 bases). V lost 4 bases and J lost 6, with 9 bases in between. The length of the CDR3 is 11 residues. Per germline, CDR1 SQVTM and CDR2 ANQGSEA. The CDR3 sequence is CSVGQGSEAFF. The CDR3 DNA reads as TGCAGCGTTGGTCAGGGTTCTGAAGCTTTCTTT.